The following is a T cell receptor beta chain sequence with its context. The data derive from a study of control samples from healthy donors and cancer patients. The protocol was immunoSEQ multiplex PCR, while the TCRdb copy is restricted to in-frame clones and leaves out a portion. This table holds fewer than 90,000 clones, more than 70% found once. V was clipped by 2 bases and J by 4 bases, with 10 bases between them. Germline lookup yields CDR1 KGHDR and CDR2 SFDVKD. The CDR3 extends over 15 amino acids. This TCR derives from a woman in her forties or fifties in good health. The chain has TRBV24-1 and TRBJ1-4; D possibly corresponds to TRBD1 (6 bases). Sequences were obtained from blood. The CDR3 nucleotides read TGTGCCACCAGTGATTCGACAGGCCATAATGAAAAACTGTTTTTT. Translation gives CATSDSTGHNEKLFF.